The following is a T cell receptor (beta chain) sequence with its context. The antigen is unknown. The data belong to a study of vaccination and CD4 T cells after COVID-19. In the study overall: Cells were stimulated with overlapping spike peptides from SARS-CoV-2, HCoV-NL63, HCoV-OC43 and HCoV-229E.

The assay that was used to sequence DNA from cultured CD4+ T cells was the Oncomine TCR Beta short-read assay. Genomic DNA was drawn out of CD4+ T cells grown in culture. TCRdb reprocessed the PCR reads via MiXCR and lists one record per CDR3 protein. The sample yields approximately 16,000 distinct CDR3 sequences, less than 60% seen once. This sample's treatment: roughly ten-day PBMC culture with coronavirus spike peptide pools or control peptides (ViraFEST assay). The CDR3 totals 15 residues. The J segment lost 8 bases and the V segment lost 6 bases, leaving 9 bases of the junction unmatched. V and J are TRBV12-3 or TRBV12-4 and TRBJ1-6, with TRBD1 identical over 8 bases. The receptor was derived from a human donor who had recovered from COVID-19. The starting material was CD4+ T cells from blood, cultured in vitro, obtained before SARS-CoV-2 vaccination. The CDR3: CASRPGGAVYSPLHF. The CDR3 DNA reads TGTGCCAGCAGGCCAGGGGGCGCGGTTTATTCACCCCTCCACTTT.